The 8 T cell receptor beta chains given below trace back to one sample, sequenced in a study of blood T cell repertoires in COVID-19. Generated by immunoSEQ multiplex PCR, the TCRdb table keeps only in-frame clones and is missing some. The sample has about 190,000 clones, roughly nine tenths seen once; the top ten hold 2.5% to 3%. Sequences were obtained from peripheral blood. The receptors were gathered from a woman aged 30 to 39 with active or convalescent COVID-19.

This chain connects TRBV28 to TRBJ1-5; D uncertain. The germline V gene has CDR1 MDHEN and CDR2 SYDVKM. This CDR3 has 13 amino acids. In DNA, the CDR3 is TGTGCGGCCGCCGGGGTCCTTAATCAGCCCCAGCATTTT. Residues: CAAAGVLNQPQHF.

The V call is TRBV3-1 (or the pseudogene TRBV3-2), the J call TRBJ2-7; TRBD1 aligns across 7 bases. The germline V gene has CDR1 LGHDT and CDR2 YNNKEL (reference sequence). CDR3 length equals 16 residues. J was trimmed by 2 bases and V by 2 bases; bases with no gene match: 9. DNA of the CDR3: TGTGCCAGCAGCCAACATCGGACAGGAAAGCCCTACGAGCAGTACTTC. As protein: CASSQHRTGKPYEQYF.

The chain combines TRBV9 with TRBJ1-2; D uncertain. Germline CDR1 SGDLS, CDR2 YYNGEE. V was trimmed by 0 bases and J by 2 bases, leaving 14 bases between them. The CDR3 totals 16 residues. In DNA, the CDR3 is TGTGCCAGCAGCGTAGGTTCGCGGGGAACGAACTATGGCTACACCTTC. Encoded protein: CASSVGSRGTNYGYTF.

The chain joins TRBV18 to TRBJ2-5, with TRBD1 matching over 7 bases. This CDR3 contains 13 residues. V lost 3 bases and J lost 7; bases outside the gene matches: 5. CDR1 KGHSH and CDR2 LQKENI come from the germline V gene. CDR3 bases: TGTGCCAGCTCACCTGGACAGGAAGGGACCCAGTACTTC. Translation: CASSPGQEGTQYF.

The rearrangement uses TRBV5-5 and TRBJ2-1, with TRBD1 as a possible D gene (5 bases). The germline CDR1 and CDR2 sequences are SGHKS and YYEKEE (reference sequence). The germline V and J ends were trimmed by 4 bases and 5 bases, with 16 bases remaining between them. The CDR3 length is 15 residues. In DNA form, the CDR3 reads TGTGCCAGCAGCCCTCTCTCAGGACACCACAATGAGCAGTTCTTC. It specifies CASSPLSGHHNEQFF.

The chain combines TRBV7-9 with TRBJ2-7; 9 bases line up with TRBD1. The length of the CDR3 is 15 residues. With 6 bases clipped from V and 5 bases from J, the junction kept 11 bases outside the gene matches. Germline CDR1 and CDR2: SEHNR and FQNEAQ (reference sequence). The CDR3, as DNA: TGTGCCAGCAGACTGACAGGGGGGAACGCAAACGAGCAGTACTTC. It translates to CASRLTGGNANEQYF.

This chain links TRBV2 with TRBJ1-1; D may be TRBD1 (5 bases). V was clipped by 8 bases and J by 1 base, with 14 bases between them. The CDR3 consists of 14 residues. Germline values: CDR1 SNHLY, CDR2 FYNNEI. In DNA, the CDR3 is TGTGCCAGCCACGAACTACAGGCGAACACTGAAGCTTTCTTT. This codes for CASHELQANTEAFF.

This chain connects TRBV9 to TRBJ2-7, with 13 bases identical to TRBD2. Germline loops: CDR1 SGDLS, CDR2 YYNGEE. This CDR3 is built from 14 residues. Trimming removed 5 bases from V and 5 bases from J; junction bases left unmatched: 4. CDR3 DNA sequence: TGTGCCAGCAGACCGGGACTAGCGGGGAACGAGCAGTACTTC. It translates to CASRPGLAGNEQYF.